Following are 5 T cell receptor beta chains from one sample sequenced in a study of T cells after posttransplantation cyclophosphamide. A marrow graft followed busulfan-fludarabine conditioning, with cyclophosphamide on days +3 and +4. Sequenced by immunoSEQ multiplex PCR; TCRdb stores in-frame clones only, minus some. The top ten hold approximately 3.1% of the sample, which has approximately 6,200 clones, 82% seen once. Specimen: CD4+ T cells sorted from blood, collected approximately 330 days after allogeneic stem cell transplant with posttransplant cyclophosphamide. The receptors stem from a male patient in his 50s who received an allogeneic stem cell transplant from a related donor and was CMV-positive. Part of the T cell pool may stem from the graft donor.

On this clone itself: The CDR3 does not close with the conserved phenylalanine or tryptophan, likely indicating a read error. The DNA is left out, because the CDR3 cannot be placed on it with certainty; the CDR3 is given as TCRdb lists it. CDR3 sequence: CASSLGGV. The chain employs TRBV7-9 and TRBJ1-4. Germline values: CDR1 SEHNR, CDR2 FQNEAQ (reference sequence). Counting both end residues, the CDR3 totals 8 amino acids.

The chain carries TRBV7-3 and TRBJ2-5, with 10 bases matching TRBD1. J was trimmed by 2 bases and V by 4 bases; bases with no gene match: 1. CDR3 length: 14 residues. Per germline, CDR1 SGHTA and CDR2 FQGTGA. The CDR3 region is CASSSGQGQETQYF. Here the CDR3 DNA reads TGTGCCAGCAGCTCGGGACAGGGGCAAGAGACCCAGTACTTC.

The CDR3, as DNA: TGTGCCTGGAGATCGGCCTCAGGTCCGTTCTTC. This gives the protein CAWRSASGPFF. The chain combines TRBV30 with TRBJ2-1; D gene uncertain. The CDR3 is 11 residues long. CDR1 is GTSNPN and CDR2 is SVGIG in the germline V gene (reference sequence). The V gene lost 3 bases and the J gene lost 15 bases, with 15 bases spanning the gap.

V and J are TRBV7-9 and TRBJ2-1; no definite D call. The germline V gene encodes CDR1 SEHNR and CDR2 FQNEAQ (reference sequence). The germline V and J ends were trimmed by 5 bases and 8 bases, with 13 bases remaining between them. The CDR3 covers 13 residues. The CDR3 bases are TGTGCCAGCAGCCGTTTAGTTTCCGATGAGCAGTTCTTC. The encoded protein is CASSRLVSDEQFF. Full variable domain (rest looked up from reference TRBV7-9 and TRBJ2-1): DTGVSQNPRHKITKRGQNVTFRCDPISEHNRLYWYRQTLGQGPEFLTYFQNEAQLEKSRLLSDRFSAERPKGSFSTLEIQRTEQGDSAMYLCASSRLVSDEQFFGPGTRLTVL.

The chain combines TRBV6-5 with TRBJ1-5; 8 nucleotides align to TRBD1. The length of the CDR3 is 11 residues. Germline trimming cut 7 bases from V and 11 bases from J; bases unmatched to any gene: 4. The germline gives CDR1 MNHEY, CDR2 SVGAGI. The CDR3, as DNA: TGTGCCAGCACTAAGGACAGGGCCCAGCATTTT. It codes for CASTKDRAQHF.